This passage covers 10 T cell receptor beta chains from one sample sequenced in a study of blood T cell repertoires in COVID-19. Measured with immunoSEQ multiplex PCR; TCRdb has only the in-frame clones, and not every one. Here the sample spans 140,000 to 150,000 clones, 78% being singletons. Sequenced input: PBMCs or T cells enriched from blood (not recorded which). The receptors here all came from a woman in her fifties or sixties who had recovered from COVID-19.

The gene calls are TRBV5-4 and TRBJ1-1; 7 bases fit TRBD1. CDR1 is SGHNT and CDR2 is YYREEE in the germline V gene (reference sequence). J gave up 2 bases and V 0 bases, and 4 bases lay outside the gene matches. The CDR3 runs 15 residues. The CDR3 is CASSLGGQLNTEAFF. The CDR3, as DNA: TGTGCCAGCAGCTTGGGGGGACAGTTAAACACTGAAGCTTTCTTT. The whole variable domain, remainder taken from reference TRBV5-4 and TRBJ1-1, is ETGVTQSPTHLIKTRGQQVTLRCSSQSGHNTVSWYQQALGQGPQFIFQYYREEENGRGNFPPRFSGLQFPNYSSELNVNALELDDSALYLCASSLGGQLNTEAFFGQGTRLTVV.

CDR3 in amino acids: CAISESTSGGDTQYF. Written as DNA, the CDR3 is TGTGCCATCAGTGAGTCAACTAGCGGGGGAGATACGCAGTATTTT. This rearrangement joins TRBV10-3 to TRBJ2-3; 11 bases map to TRBD2. Germline V gene sequence: CDR1 ENHRY, CDR2 SYGVKD. The V and J ends lost 0 bases and 5 bases, in that order; junction bases with no gene match: 1. CDR3 length: 15 residues.

This clone was seen ten or more times. The chain is built from TRBV5-1 and TRBJ1-3, with 9 positions matching TRBD1. V lost 2 bases to trimming and J lost 2 bases; unmatched junction nucleotides: 2. Germline CDR1 reads SGHRS; CDR2 reads YFSETQ. The CDR3 length is 15 residues. CDR3 nucleotide sequence: TGCGCCAGCAGCTTACAGGGGGCAGCTGGAAACACCATATATTTT. It codes for CASSLQGAAGNTIYF.

This rearrangement joins TRBV7-2 to TRBJ2-7, with TRBD1 as a possible D gene (6 bases). Trimming took 5 bases from V and 3 from J, leaving 23 bases between them. This CDR3 is 17 amino acids long. CDR1 and CDR2 (germline): SGHTA, FQGNSA. In nucleotides, the CDR3 is TGTGCCAGCAGCGAGGACAGTAGAGTAGGCCCCTACTACGAGCAGTACTTC. It encodes CASSEDSRVGPYYEQYF.

The chain is built from TRBV5-1 and TRBJ1-5; tentative D call: TRBD1 (5 bases). Germline V gene sequence: CDR1 SGHRS, CDR2 YFSETQ. The CDR3 has 15 residues. V was clipped by 1 base and J by 3 bases, with 11 bases between them. The CDR3 nucleotides read TGCGCCAGCAGCTTGTGGGGGGACGTCAATCAGCCCCAGCATTTT. Protein: CASSLWGDVNQPQHF. The whole variable domain, filled in from reference TRBV5-1 and TRBJ1-5, reads KAGVTQTPRYLIKTRGQQVTLSCSPISGHRSVSWYQQTPGQGLQFLFEYFSETQRNKGNFPGRFSGRQFSNSRSEMNVSTLELGDSALYLCASSLWGDVNQPQHFGDGTRLSIL.

The V and J genes are TRBV5-5 and TRBJ2-3; TRBD2 matches at 11 bases. The CDR3 has 15 amino acids. V was pared by 0 bases and J by 5 bases, with 2 bases of the junction left unmatched. Germline values: CDR1 SGHKS, CDR2 YYEKEE (reference sequence). The CDR3 DNA follows: TGTGCCAGCAGCTTGGTAGCGGGGGGGGTAGATACGCAGTATTTT. The encoded protein is CASSLVAGGVDTQYF.

V gene TRBV28 combines with J gene TRBJ1-2; D is perhaps TRBD1 (6 bases). Looked up from germline, CDR1 is MDHEN and CDR2 is SYDVKM. V lost 7 bases and J 4 bases, leaving 10 bases between the germline ends. The length of the CDR3 is 12 residues. Here the CDR3 reads CASTQTGYGYTF. The CDR3 nucleotides are TGTGCCAGCACCCAGACAGGCTATGGCTACACCTTC.

V usage is TRBV15 and J usage is TRBJ1-1; no clear D gene. The V gene lost 0 bases and the J gene lost 1 base, with 6 bases spanning the gap. Per the germline V gene, CDR1 is LNHNV and CDR2 is YYDKDF (reference sequence). The CDR3 runs to 14 residues. CDR3 sequence (DNA): TGTGCCACCAGCAGAGATAAGAGGAACACTGAAGCTTTCTTT. It yields the protein CATSRDKRNTEAFF.

This chain links TRBV5-1 with TRBJ1-1; TRBD1 is a possible D gene (5 bases). This CDR3 is 13 amino acids long. From germline, CDR1 is SGHRS and CDR2 YFSETQ. Trimming cost V 3 bases and J 3 bases, with 9 bases left between them. As DNA, the CDR3 is TGCGCCAGCAGCTCCGGAGGGGACACTGAAGCTTTCTTT. Protein sequence: CASSSGGDTEAFF.

The chain combines TRBV27 with TRBJ1-2; 7 bases are a match to TRBD1. The CDR3 consists of 15 residues. Germline loops: CDR1 MNHEY, CDR2 SMNVEV (reference sequence). Trimming at V came to 4 bases and at J to 5 bases, leaving 10 bases not matched to a gene. The CDR3 loop is CASSSPLTGVYGYTF. The CDR3 DNA is TGTGCCAGCAGTTCCCCCCTTACAGGGGTGTATGGCTACACCTTC.